The TCR beta chain described here comes from a study of OX40 agonist ivuxolimab in advanced cancers. Looking at the study overall: A mean age of roughly 66 years, range roughly 20 to 79, was recorded, and approximately 79% were male.

Whole-study results and caveats: Near-lowest levels of clonal expansion characterized partial responders at 0.1-3.0 mg/kg. Circulating CD4+ and CD8+ T cells showed clonal expansion by week 6 at 0.1 to 3.0 mg/kg.

Comments on this clone: No antigen is known for it.

Repertoires were generated with immunoSEQ multiplex PCR, while TCRdb's copy carries only in-frame clones and drops some. This sample carries around 48,000 clones, roughly 84% of them seen once, and the ten largest clones take 9.9%. With autoimmune disease history or systemic immunosuppression, patients were excluded. CDR1 is SNHLY and CDR2 is FYNNEI in the germline V gene. V dropped 3 bases and J dropped 5 bases, with 7 bases sitting between them. The CDR3 loop spans 13 amino acids. Sample: CD4+ or CD8+ T cells sorted from blood, taken in a trial of the OX40 agonist ivuxolimab. The sequence derives from an adult with an advanced solid tumor such as melanoma, head and neck, liver or kidney cancer. The genes are TRBV2 and TRBJ1-4, with D uncertain. The CDR3, as DNA: TGTGCCAGCAGTGAGCTCGTGAATGAAAAACTGTTTTTT. It encodes CASSELVNEKLFF. Variable domain in full (rest from reference TRBV2 and TRBJ1-4): EPEVTQTPSHQVTQMGQEVILRCVPISNHLYFYWYRQILGQKVEFLVSFYNNEISEKSEIFDDQFSVERPDGSNFTLKIRSTKLEDSAMYFCASSELVNEKLFFGSGTQLSVL.